In this sample, the clone carrying this T cell receptor (beta chain) turned up a few times. What it binds is not known. Authors of the study amplified TCR beta CDR3 regions from RNA transcripts. When the TCR CDR3 underwent first-round RT-PCR, the HTBI primer set was used. MiXCR, run by TCRdb on the multiplex PCR reads, gives a single entry per CDR3 protein. The sample holds more than 300,000 distinct CDR3 sequences, 11% to 15% seen once. These data originate in a study of T cells in Graves' hyperthyroidism and ophthalmopathy. Study-wide background: Before any treatment, at initial diagnosis, peripheral blood was collected.

The CDR3 runs to 14 residues. The germline CDR1 and CDR2 sequences are SGHDN and FVKESK. Trimming cost V 4 bases and J 6 bases, with 14 bases left between them. Subjects aged 18 to 65 presented with newly diagnosed hyperthyroidism of less than 2 months' duration. Study-level findings and limits: Blood samples included most of the expanded thyroid clonotypes exceeding 0.001. In simple terms, a model built on 13 V-J features told ophthalmopathy apart from stable hyperthyroidism.

Input material: blood. This chain links TRBV14 with TRBJ2-3, with no clear D. The clonotype was recovered from a woman between 55 and 75 years old with Graves' hyperthyroidism. CDR3 sequence: CASSRQRPTDTQYF. The DNA of the CDR3 is TGTGCCAGCAGCCGCCAGCGTCCGACCGATACGCAGTATTTT.